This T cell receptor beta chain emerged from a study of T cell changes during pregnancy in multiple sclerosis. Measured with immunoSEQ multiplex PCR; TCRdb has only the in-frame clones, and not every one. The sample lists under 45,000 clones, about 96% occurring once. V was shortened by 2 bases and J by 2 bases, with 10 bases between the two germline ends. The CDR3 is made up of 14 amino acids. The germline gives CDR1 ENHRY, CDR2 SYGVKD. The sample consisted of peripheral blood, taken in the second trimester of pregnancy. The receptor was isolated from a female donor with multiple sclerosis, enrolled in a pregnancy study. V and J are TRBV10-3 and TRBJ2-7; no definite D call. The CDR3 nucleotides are TGTGCCATCAGTGAGGCCAGGTCAACCTACGAGCAGTACTTC. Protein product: CAISEARSTYEQYF.